The sequence of this T cell receptor (beta chain) was determined in a study of Graves' ophthalmopathy and Graves' hyperthyroidism. The CDR3 is made up of 16 amino acids. Germline assignment: CDR1 KGHSH and CDR2 LQKENI. V lost 4 bases, J lost 2 bases, and 5 bases stayed unmatched. Beta-chain TCR CDR3 regions were amplified from RNA transcripts. Second-round multiplex PCR came after a first-round RT-PCR that employed HTBI primers. MiXCR, applied by TCRdb to the multiplex PCR reads, yields one record per CDR3 protein. Among about 500,000 distinct CDR3 sequences, 13% to 15% were seen once, and the ten largest hold 8% to 10%. Every ophthalmopathy donor presented moderate-to-severe activity, CAS ≥3, NOSPECS ≥4 and duration under 3 months. Whole-study findings and limits: Most expanded clonotypes from thyroid (those above 0.001 frequency) were also found in blood. For separating ophthalmopathy from stable hyperthyroidism, a 13-signature model gave 85% to 90% sensitivity and about 82% specificity. It was with 70.59% sensitivity and 72.22% specificity that the model predicted ophthalmopathy progression.

Concerning this clonotype itself: As yet, its antigen is unknown.

The gene calls are TRBV18 and TRBJ2-7; TRBD2 aligns across 13 bases. Sequencing was performed on blood. This TCR was sampled from a woman aged 25 to 39 with Graves' ophthalmopathy. The CDR3 DNA reads as TGTGCCAGCTCACACGGGACTAGCGGGATAACCTACGAGCAGTACTTC. This sequence encodes CASSHGTSGITYEQYF.